The 29 T cell receptor beta chains below all came from one sample that was sequenced in a study of shared clonotypes between healthy human individuals. The table came from immunoSEQ multiplex PCR; TCRdb's copy has only in-frame clones and leaves some out. This table holds some 350,000 clones, around 74% found once. Sequenced input: memory CD4+ T cells sorted from blood. Indicated subset: CD45RA-negative fraction. The receptors stem from a man aged 25-45 years in good health.

The chain uses TRBV5-6 and TRBJ2-5, with D possibly being TRBD2 (5 bases). V lost 1 base, J lost 4 bases, and 8 bases lay in between. The CDR3 length is 13 residues. The germline V gene encodes CDR1 SGHDT and CDR2 YYEEEE. CDR3 DNA sequence: TGTGCCAGCAGCTTGAGGGCGGGAGAGACCCAGTACTTC. This translates into CASSLRAGETQYF.

The chain combines TRBV7-2 with TRBJ1-4; D gene unclear. The CDR3 covers 19 residues. In germline, CDR1 is SGHTA, CDR2 FQGNSA. Trimming took 0 bases from V and 0 from J, leaving 17 bases between them. The CDR3 region has the DNA TGTGCCAGCAGCTTAGCATCAGTGGGCAGATTTTCAACTAATGAAAAACTGTTTTTT. This gives the protein CASSLASVGRFSTNEKLFF.

The chain carries TRBV7-9 and TRBJ2-5, with D maybe TRBD2 (5 bases). The length of the CDR3 is 16 residues. The V end lost 4 bases, the J end lost 0 bases, and 15 bases lay between the germline ends. The germline CDR1 and CDR2 sequences are SEHNR and FQNEAQ (reference sequence). The CDR3 nucleotides read TGTGCCAGCAGCTCTGACTATGCAGAACACCAAGAGACCCAGTACTTC. Translated, it gives CASSSDYAEHQETQYF.

The chain combines TRBV5-1 with TRBJ2-7, with D uncertain. Germline V gives CDR1 SGHRS, CDR2 YFSETQ. The CDR3 sequence is 13 residues long. The V end was cut by 9 bases, the J end by 1 base, with 14 bases between. The CDR3 nucleotides read TGCGCCACCCGGTGGACCGATTCCTACGAGCAGTACTTC. Amino acids: CATRWTDSYEQYF. Full variable domain (remainder filled in from reference TRBV5-1 and TRBJ2-7): KAGVTQTPRYLIKTRGQQVTLSCSPISGHRSVSWYQQTPGQGLQFLFEYFSETQRNKGNFPGRFSGRQFSNSRSEMNVSTLELGDSALYLCATRWTDSYEQYFGPGTRLTVT.

This clone has just a few counts. This chain joins TRBV11-2 and TRBJ2-5; possible D gene TRBD1, 5 bases. V was shortened by 5 bases and J by 5 bases, with 18 bases between the two germline ends. This CDR3 region has 15 residues. Germline lookup yields CDR1 SGHAT and CDR2 FQNNGV. This CDR3 reads CASSTRPGSEETQYF. CDR3 in DNA: TGTGCCAGCAGCACTCGACCAGGGTCAGAGGAGACCCAGTACTTC.

The gene calls are TRBV28 and TRBJ1-5; 8 positions agree with TRBD1. CDR1 is MDHEN and CDR2 is SYDVKM in the germline V gene. J gave up 4 bases and V 6 bases, and 8 bases lay outside the gene matches. The CDR3 totals 15 residues. CDR3 sequence (DNA): TGTGCCAGCAGCCATATTACAGGGGGTAATCAGCCCCAGCATTTT. Amino acids: CASSHITGGNQPQHF.

The J gene is TRBJ2-2, the V gene TRBV6-5; TRBD1 matches 7 bases. The germline gives CDR1 MNHEY, CDR2 SVGAGI. The CDR3 loop spans 14 amino acids. The trim removed 8 bases at V and 2 bases at J, leaving 5 bases unmatched. The CDR3 region is CASGRQGNTGELFF. DNA of the CDR3: TGTGCCAGCGGACGACAGGGAAACACCGGGGAGCTGTTTTTT.

The chain recombines TRBV7-9 with TRBJ2-1; TRBD2 matches at 10 bases. The germline gives CDR1 SEHNR, CDR2 FQNEAQ (reference sequence). CDR3 length: 15 amino acids. V lost 8 bases, J lost 4 bases, and 8 bases stayed unmatched. DNA for the CDR3: TGTGCCAGCGCGGGCACTAGCGGGAATTACAATGAGCAGTTCTTC. Its protein product is CASAGTSGNYNEQFF.

The chain uses TRBV2 and TRBJ2-7; D possibly corresponds to TRBD2 (6 bases). The CDR3 totals 15 residues. Germline assignment: CDR1 SNHLY and CDR2 FYNNEI. V lost 1 base to trimming and J lost 7 bases, with 17 bases between them. CDR3 sequence: CASSEEGLASGEQYF. DNA for the CDR3: TGTGCCAGCAGTGAAGAGGGACTGGCCTCGGGGGAGCAGTACTTC.

This clone was seen a few times. This chain joins TRBV27 and TRBJ2-3, with D maybe TRBD1 (5 bases). The CDR3 covers 19 residues. V dropped 6 bases and J dropped 0 bases, with 25 bases sitting between them. Germline V gene data show CDR1 as MNHEY and CDR2 as SMNVEV (reference sequence). The CDR3, as DNA: TGTGCCAGCAGACCTAGACAGAGTATTATCCTTGAAAGCACAGATACGCAGTATTTT. Translated, it gives CASRPRQSIILESTDTQYF.

V gene TRBV7-2 combines with J gene TRBJ1-5, with D maybe TRBD1 (5 bases). CDR1 is SGHTA, CDR2 FQGNSA, per germline. V lost 1 base to trimming and J lost 4 bases, with 11 bases between them. The CDR3 contains 15 residues. Here the CDR3 reads CASSLVGDRNQPQHF. The DNA of the CDR3 is TGTGCCAGCAGCTTAGTAGGGGATAGAAATCAGCCCCAGCATTTT.

The chain combines TRBV7-8 with TRBJ2-7; D is uncertain. V was trimmed by 5 bases and J by 1 base, leaving 9 bases between them. Germline CDR1 and CDR2: SGHVS and FQNEAQ. The CDR3 contains 13 residues. CDR3 nucleotide sequence: TGTGCCAGCAGCCCATCCCGGTCCTACGAGCAGTACTTC. Translation: CASSPSRSYEQYF.

V and J are TRBV19 and TRBJ2-1, with 9 bases matching TRBD2. This CDR3 has 15 amino acids. The germline gives CDR1 LNHDA, CDR2 SQIVND (reference sequence). Germline trimming cut 7 bases from V and 7 bases from J; bases unmatched to any gene: 11. CDR3: CASTSRAGGGNEQFF. The CDR3 bases are TGTGCCAGTACGTCGAGAGCGGGAGGCGGGAATGAGCAGTTCTTC.

The chain is built from TRBV5-3 and TRBJ1-5; D perhaps matches TRBD1 (5 bases). TRBV5-3 falls under the ORF class, with uncertain function. V lost 4 bases and J 2 bases, leaving 16 bases between the germline ends. This CDR3 contains 16 residues. CDR3 sequence reads: CARSARVRVGNQPQHF. CDR3 DNA sequence: TGTGCCAGAAGCGCCAGGGTCAGGGTGGGCAATCAGCCCCAGCATTTT.

This sequence joins TRBV15 and TRBJ1-2, with D maybe TRBD1 (6 bases). CDR1 is LNHNV and CDR2 is YYDKDF in the germline V gene (reference sequence). The V gene lost 6 bases and the J gene lost 6 bases, with 14 bases spanning the gap. The CDR3 has 13 residues. The CDR3 loop reads CATSGGNLDGYTF. The CDR3 DNA reads as TGTGCCACCAGTGGGGGCAATTTGGATGGCTACACCTTC.

The gene calls are TRBV2 and TRBJ1-4; weak D call: TRBD1 (5 bases). V lost 6 bases to trimming and J lost 8 bases, with 16 bases between them. There are 14 residues in the CDR3. The germline V gene has CDR1 SNHLY and CDR2 FYNNEI. CDR3 in amino acids: CASSRAQSGEKLFF. CDR3 sequence (DNA): TGTGCCAGCAGCAGGGCCCAAAGTGGCGAAAAACTGTTTTTT.

V is TRBV6-6 and J is TRBJ2-7; 12 nucleotides line up with TRBD2. V lost 5 bases, J lost 3 bases, and 8 bases stayed unmatched. This CDR3 contains 16 residues. Germline V gene lookup returns CDR1 MNHNY and CDR2 SVGAGI (reference sequence). The CDR3 loop is CASSPLGLAGYYEQYF. CDR3 nucleotides: TGTGCCAGCAGTCCCTTAGGACTAGCGGGATACTACGAGCAGTACTTC.

The CDR3 sequence is CASSPGQPYGYTF. The DNA of the CDR3 is TGTGCCAGCTCACCAGGACAGCCCTATGGCTACACCTTC. The V gene is TRBV18, the J gene TRBJ1-2; D may be TRBD1 (6 bases). Germline-derived CDR1 and CDR2 are KGHSH and LQKENI. With 2 bases removed from V and 4 bases from J, the gap between germline ends came to 8 bases. The CDR3 covers 13 residues.

The V gene is TRBV4-3, the J gene TRBJ1-5; D may be TRBD1 (5 bases). Germline loops: CDR1 LGHNA, CDR2 YSLEER. V lost 0 bases and J 4 bases, leaving 10 bases between the germline ends. There are 15 residues in the CDR3. In DNA, the CDR3 is TGCGCCAGCAGCCAAGATCCGGGGGGAAATCAGCCCCAGCATTTT. This encodes CASSQDPGGNQPQHF.

This clone was observed at least ten times. The rearrangement links TRBV2 to TRBJ1-2, with a tentative D call TRBD1 (5 bases). V was pared by 7 bases and J by 6 bases, with 18 bases between. The CDR3 spans 14 residues. Germline values: CDR1 SNHLY, CDR2 FYNNEI. The CDR3 DNA reads TGTGCCAGCACCGACAGTGTTAGTCAAGATGGCTACACCTTC. This encodes CASTDSVSQDGYTF.

The rearrangement joins TRBV9 to TRBJ2-5; tentatively, D is TRBD1 or TRBD2 (6 bases each). The CDR3 is made up of 17 amino acids. Trimming cost V 4 bases and J 2 bases, with 21 bases left between them. Germline V gene data show CDR1 as SGDLS and CDR2 as YYNGEE. CDR3 bases: TGTGCCAGCAGCCCCAGCGTCGCCGGAGGGGGACAAGAGACCCAGTACTTC. This encodes CASSPSVAGGGQETQYF. Full variable domain (remainder filled in from reference TRBV9 and TRBJ2-5): DSGVTQTPKHLITATGQRVTLRCSPRSGDLSVYWYQQSLDQGLQFLIQYYNGEERAKGNILERFSAQQFPDLHSELNLSSLELGDSALYFCASSPSVAGGGQETQYFGPGTRLLVL.

The chain employs TRBV10-2 and TRBJ2-1, with D perhaps assigned TRBD1 or TRBD2 (6 bases each). Trimming shortened V by 8 bases and J by 9 bases, and 20 bases separated the two germline ends. The germline V gene encodes CDR1 WSHSY and CDR2 SAAADI. This CDR3 contains 14 residues. The CDR3 region has the DNA TGCGCCAGCTATTCTGTCCGGGGGCACGGTGAGCAGTTCTTC. Translated: CASYSVRGHGEQFF.

The chain couples TRBV7-3 to TRBJ2-1; D could derive from TRBD1 or TRBD2 (5 bases each). V was trimmed by 4 bases and J by 7 bases, leaving 11 bases between them. The V gene's germline CDR1 is SGHTA and CDR2 FQGTGA. The CDR3 contains 13 residues. CDR3 nucleotides: TGTGCCAGCAGCTCCGGGGCTTCGAATGAGCAGTTCTTC. Amino acids: CASSSGASNEQFF.

V is TRBV28 and J is TRBJ2-5; D is unclear. From germline, CDR1 is MDHEN and CDR2 SYDVKM. The CDR3 runs to 15 residues. The V end lost 4 bases, the J end lost 2 bases, and 14 bases lay between the germline ends. For the CDR3, the DNA is TGTGCCAGCAGTTCAAGGGTGGTTGGACAAGAGACCCAGTACTTC. Protein product: CASSSRVVGQETQYF.

The chain combines TRBV5-6 with TRBJ1-5; D is unclear. Trimming shortened V by 1 base and J by 4 bases, and 6 bases separated the two germline ends. CDR1 and CDR2 (germline): SGHDT, YYEEEE. This CDR3 is built from 13 residues. This chain's CDR3 is CASSLRGNQPQHF. The CDR3 DNA follows: TGTGCCAGCAGCTTGCGGGGAAATCAGCCCCAGCATTTT.

V is TRBV7-6 and J is TRBJ2-7; D uncertain. Trimming pared 5 bases from V and 8 bases from J, leaving 13 bases between. In germline, CDR1 is SGHVS, CDR2 FNYEAQ. The CDR3 spans 12 residues. The CDR3 spells CASSPSDRKQYF. The DNA for the CDR3 is TGTGCCAGCAGCCCGTCGGATAGAAAGCAGTACTTC.

This chain connects TRBV10-3 to TRBJ2-2, with D unclear. V lost 4 bases and J lost 0, with 6 bases in between. The CDR3 runs to 14 residues. Germline V CDR1 and CDR2: ENHRY, SYGVKD. In nucleotides, the CDR3 is TGTGCCATCAGTGTGGTTCCGAACACCGGGGAGCTGTTTTTT. It codes for CAISVVPNTGELFF.

The chain carries TRBV11-3 and TRBJ2-3; D remains unclear. CDR3 length: 12 residues. Trimming took off 3 bases at V and 1 base at J, with 2 bases between the two ends. Germline V gives CDR1 SGHNT, CDR2 YENEEA. CDR3 bases: TGTGCCAGCAGCTTGGGCACAGATACGCAGTATTTT. Its protein is CASSLGTDTQYF. Full variable domain (rest looked up from reference TRBV11-3 and TRBJ2-3): EAGVVQSPRYKIIEKKQPVAFWCNPISGHNTLYWYLQNLGQGPELLIRYENEEAVDDSQLPKDRFSAERLKGVDSTLKIQPAELGDSAVYLCASSLGTDTQYFGPGTRLTVL.

This clone has at least ten counts. The DNA of the CDR3 is TGTGCCAGCAGGACTAGTGCGGAGACCCAGTACTTC. Its translation is CASRTSAETQYF. The V and J genes are TRBV6-1 and TRBJ2-5; tentatively, D is TRBD2 (6 bases). The CDR3 totals 12 residues. Germline CDR1 MNHNS, CDR2 SASEGT. V lost 6 bases, J lost 5 bases, and 10 bases lay in between.